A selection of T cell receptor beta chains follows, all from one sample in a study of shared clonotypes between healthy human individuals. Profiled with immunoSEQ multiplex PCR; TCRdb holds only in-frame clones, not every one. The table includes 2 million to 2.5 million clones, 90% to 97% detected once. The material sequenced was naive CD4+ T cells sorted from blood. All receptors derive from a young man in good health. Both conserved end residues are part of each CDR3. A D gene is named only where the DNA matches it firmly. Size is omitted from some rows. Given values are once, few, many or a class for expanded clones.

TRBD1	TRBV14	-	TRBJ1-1	CASRPGQGSTEAFF	TGTGCCAGCAGGCCGGGACAGGGGAGCACTGAAGCTTTCTTT
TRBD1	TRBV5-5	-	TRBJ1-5	CASSLSGQNQPQHF	TGTGCCAGCAGCTTGTCGGGACAGAATCAGCCCCAGCATTTT
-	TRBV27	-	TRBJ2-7	CASGGTSSYEQYF	TGTGCCAGCGGGGGGACATCCTCCTACGAGCAGTACTTC
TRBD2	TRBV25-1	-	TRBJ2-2	CASEVLAGARRLFF	TGTGCCAGCGAAGTACTAGCGGGAGCCCGTAGGCTGTTTTTT
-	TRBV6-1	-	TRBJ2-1	CASSERLDNSYNEQFF	TGTGCCAGCAGTGAAAGACTGGACAACTCCTACAATGAGCAGTTCTTC
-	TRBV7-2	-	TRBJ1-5	CASSLGRGNQPQHF	TGTGCCAGCAGCTTAGGCCGGGGCAATCAGCCCCAGCATTTT
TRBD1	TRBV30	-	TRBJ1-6	CALQQGAHNSPLHF	TGTGCCTTGCAACAGGGGGCGCATAATTCACCCCTCCACTTT
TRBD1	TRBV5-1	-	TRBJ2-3	CASSYRDSRTDTQYF	TGCGCCAGCAGTTACCGGGACAGTCGCACAGATACGCAGTATTTT
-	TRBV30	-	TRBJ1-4	CAWNPSGAVNEKLFF	TGTGCCTGGAACCCTTCGGGGGCCGTTAATGAAAAACTGTTTTTT
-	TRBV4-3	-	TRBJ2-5	CASSQDLTWETQYF	TGCGCCAGCAGCCAAGATTTAACGTGGGAGACCCAGTACTTC
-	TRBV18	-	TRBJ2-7	CASSPVLHSEQYF	TGTGCCAGCTCACCTGTTCTGCACTCCGAGCAGTACTTC
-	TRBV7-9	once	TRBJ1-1	CASTTFGDTEAFF	TGTGCCAGCACCACGTTTGGAGACACTGAAGCTTTCTTT
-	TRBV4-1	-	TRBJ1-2	CASSQEGSGLLNFRF	TGCGCCAGCAGCCAAGAAGGCTCAGGGTTGTTGAATTTTCGTTTC